This entry describes one TCR beta chain. The CDR3 length is 14 residues. Looked up from germline, CDR1 is GTSNPN and CDR2 is SVGIG (reference sequence). Losses at the gene ends were 1 base for V and 5 bases for J; bases not matched to a gene: 4. These data are taken from a study of T cells in localized non-small cell lung cancer. TCRdb's table, derived via immunoSEQ multiplex PCR, lists solely in-frame clones and lacks some. The table shows 20,000 to 25,000 clones, with about 89% occurring only once. This chain links TRBV30 with TRBJ1-1; TRBD1 matches at 10 bases. The source is a man between 40 and 75 years old with stage II squamous cell lung carcinoma. The sample consisted of PBMCs, taken before any cancer treatment. The CDR3 DNA reads as TGTGCCTGGAGTGGGGACAGGGGTCGTACTGAAGCTTTCTTT. Encoded protein: CAWSGDRGRTEAFF.